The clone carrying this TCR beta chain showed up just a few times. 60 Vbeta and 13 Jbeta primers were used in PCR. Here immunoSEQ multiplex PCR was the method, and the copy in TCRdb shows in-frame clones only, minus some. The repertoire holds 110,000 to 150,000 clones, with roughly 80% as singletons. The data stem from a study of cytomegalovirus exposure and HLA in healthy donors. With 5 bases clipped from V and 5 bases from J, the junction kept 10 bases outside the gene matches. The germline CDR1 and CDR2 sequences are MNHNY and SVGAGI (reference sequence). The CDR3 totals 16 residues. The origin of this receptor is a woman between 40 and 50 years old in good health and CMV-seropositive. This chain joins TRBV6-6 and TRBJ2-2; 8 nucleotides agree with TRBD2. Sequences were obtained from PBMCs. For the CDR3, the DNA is TGTGCCAGCAGTCCCCCCGAGCGGGGGCAGACCGGGGAGCTGTTTTTT. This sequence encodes CASSPPERGQTGELFF.